Below, one T cell receptor beta chain is given with its context. The source of the sample is a study of blood T cell repertoires in COVID-19. Study in general: Material from acute and convalescent COVID-19 was sourced from the United States, Italy and Spain. Nucleic acid was either cDNA or gDNA, and it came from T cells, B-cell-depleted T cells, or PBMCs.

Original analysis: Estimates of nucleated cell counts were drawn from the amplification of reference gene primers. Clones were read by immunoSEQ multiplex PCR, and TCRdb kept only the in-frame ones, dropping some. That table supplies the V and J calls and clone size; D and trimming were determined from the DNA. The sample contains about 130,000 clones, about four fifths of which appear only once. The clonotype was recovered from a woman aged 45-59 years with acute or convalescent COVID-19. Specimen: peripheral blood.

The CDR3 DNA reads as TGTGCCAGCTCACCACCGGGACAGCGAGATACGCAGTATTTT. Encoded protein: CASSPPGQRDTQYF. The V gene is TRBV18, the J gene TRBJ2-3, with 7 positions matching TRBD1. V was clipped by 0 bases and J by 5 bases; unmatched bases: 2. The CDR3 contains 14 residues. Germline assignment: CDR1 KGHSH and CDR2 LQKENI.